These 14 T cell receptor beta chains originate from one sample sequenced in a study of T cell changes during pregnancy in multiple sclerosis. The protocol was immunoSEQ multiplex PCR, while the TCRdb copy is restricted to in-frame clones and leaves out a portion. The repertoire holds 67,000 or so clones, with roughly 92% as singletons. This sample comprised CD8+ T cells from peripheral blood mononuclear cells, obtained in the third trimester of pregnancy. These receptor sequences come from a female donor in good health, enrolled as a control in a pregnancy study.

This clone was detected only once. The chain recombines TRBV27 with TRBJ2-7; D call uncertain. Germline V lookup: CDR1 MNHEY, CDR2 SMNVEV (reference sequence). The CDR3 runs to 13 residues. Deletions cut 7 bases from V and 3 bases from J, with 13 bases between. CDR3 amino acids: CASKERVGYEQYF. The CDR3 DNA reads TGTGCCAGCAAGGAGCGTGTAGGCTACGAGCAGTACTTC.

The chain links TRBV7-9 to TRBJ2-1, with 10 bases identical to TRBD2. Germline CDR1 reads SEHNR; CDR2 reads FQNEAQ (reference sequence). V shed 5 bases and J 0 bases; nucleotides not matched to a gene: 13. The CDR3 spans 19 residues. The CDR3 DNA follows: TGTGCCAGCAGCCCCAGGGCTAGCGGGGGACCCAGCTCCTACAATGAGCAGTTCTTC. Protein product: CASSPRASGGPSSYNEQFF. Based on the CDR3 plus reference TRBV7-9 and TRBJ2-1, the full variable domain is DTGVSQNPRHKITKRGQNVTFRCDPISEHNRLYWYRQTLGQGPEFLTYFQNEAQLEKSRLLSDRFSAERPKGSFSTLEIQRTEQGDSAMYLCASSPRASGGPSSYNEQFFGPGTRLTVL.

The chain uses TRBV19 and TRBJ2-3; 8 nucleotides match TRBD1. Germline V gene sequence: CDR1 LNHDA, CDR2 SQIVND (reference sequence). V lost 3 bases, J lost 6 bases, and 8 bases stayed unmatched. This CDR3 has 15 amino acids. CDR3 DNA: TGTGCCAGTAGTATTGGGGGACAGGCCCCGGATACGCAGTATTTT. It is translated as CASSIGGQAPDTQYF.

V gene TRBV9 combines with J gene TRBJ2-5, with a tentative D call TRBD2 (6 bases). The CDR3 loop spans 16 amino acids. Germline V gives CDR1 SGDLS, CDR2 YYNGEE. Trimming left V 4 bases short and J 4 bases short, with 20 bases between. The CDR3 sequence: CASSPGGSMVVETQYF. Written as DNA, the CDR3 is TGTGCCAGCAGCCCCGGGGGTAGCATGGTTGTAGAGACCCAGTACTTC.

This clone was detected only once. This chain uses TRBV4-3 with TRBJ1-6; TRBD1 aligns across 10 bases. CDR1 and CDR2 from the germline V gene are LGHNA and YSLEER. This CDR3 is 16 amino acids long. J gave up 10 bases and V 3 bases, and 9 bases lay outside the gene matches. The CDR3 loop reads CASSQERTGGMSPLHF. The CDR3 coding sequence is TGCGCCAGCAGCCAGGAAAGGACAGGGGGTATGTCACCCCTCCACTTT.

The chain employs TRBV4-1 and TRBJ2-7, with a weak D call TRBD2 (6 bases). Trimming took 1 base from V and 0 from J, leaving 13 bases between them. Germline CDR1 MGHRA, CDR2 YSYEKL. The CDR3 runs to 16 residues. The CDR3 coding sequence is TGCGCCAGCAGCCAAGGCGGGACCCATAGCTCCTACGAGCAGTACTTC. It encodes CASSQGGTHSSYEQYF.

The genes are TRBV9 and TRBJ2-1, with TRBD1 as a possible D gene (6 bases). Germline values: CDR1 SGDLS, CDR2 YYNGEE. V was clipped by 0 bases and J by 3 bases, with 19 bases between them. This CDR3 has 18 residues. CDR3 coding DNA: TGTGCCAGCAGCGTAGGAGGGGACACAATAATGATCTACAATGAGCAGTTCTTC. This sequence encodes CASSVGGDTIMIYNEQFF.

The chain employs TRBV5-4 and TRBJ1-1; D might be TRBD1 (6 bases). This CDR3 contains 14 residues. V was clipped by 2 bases and J by 1 base, with 9 bases between them. Germline CDR1 is SGHNT and CDR2 is YYREEE (reference sequence). Here the CDR3 DNA reads TGTGCCAGCAGCTTAAAACAGGGGAACACTGAAGCTTTCTTT. It yields the protein CASSLKQGNTEAFF.

The chain carries TRBV27 and TRBJ1-2; no clear D gene. Germline CDR1 MNHEY, CDR2 SMNVEV (reference sequence). The CDR3 has 17 residues. Trimming removed 3 bases at V and 5 bases at J, with 22 bases between. This chain's CDR3 is CASSFNVLNSYAYGYTF. The DNA of the CDR3 is TGTGCCAGCAGTTTCAACGTCCTGAATAGTTACGCTTATGGCTACACCTTC.

The chain combines TRBV19 with TRBJ1-5; 7 bases agree with TRBD1. CDR1 and CDR2 from the germline V gene are LNHDA and SQIVND (reference sequence). The junction had 13 bases not matched to a gene; V was cut back by 7 bases and J by 7 bases. The CDR3 is made up of 15 amino acids. The CDR3 DNA follows: TGTGCCAGTACCAACGACAGGGAGTGGGGGCAGCCCCAGCATTTT. It translates to CASTNDREWGQPQHF.

The chain couples TRBV6-1 to TRBJ1-1; 10 bases agree with TRBD1. Germline CDR1 and CDR2: MNHNS and SASEGT. With 11 bases clipped from V and 11 bases from J, the junction kept 17 bases outside the gene matches. The CDR3 contains 14 residues. CDR3 residues: CAGGTTGGSDGAFF. Written as DNA, the CDR3 is TGTGCCGGAGGGACGACAGGGGGCTCGGATGGGGCTTTCTTT.

This chain joins TRBV6-1 and TRBJ2-1; D might be TRBD1 (6 bases). The V end was cut by 4 bases, the J end by 4 bases, with 14 bases between. Germline assignment: CDR1 MNHNS and CDR2 SASEGT. The CDR3 totals 15 residues. CDR3 protein: CASSVLGGTYNEQFF. As DNA, the CDR3 is TGTGCCAGCAGTGTGTTAGGGGGAACTTACAATGAGCAGTTCTTC.

This clone showed up just once. The chain couples TRBV7-6 to TRBJ1-1; D remains ambiguous. CDR3 size: 16 residues. CDR1 SGHVS and CDR2 FNYEAQ come from the germline V gene. With 1 base removed from V and 0 bases from J, the gap between germline ends came to 12 bases. CDR3 in amino acids: CASSLGGGDLNTEAFF. The CDR3 region has the DNA TGTGCCAGCAGCTTAGGTGGAGGCGATTTGAACACTGAAGCTTTCTTT.

The V call is TRBV2, the J call TRBJ1-1; no clear D. The ends were cut back, 7 bases at V and 1 base at J, with 10 bases in the middle. The length of the CDR3 is 13 residues. Germline V gives CDR1 SNHLY, CDR2 FYNNEI. Written as DNA, the CDR3 is TGTGCCAGCATGCTGTCGGGGAACACTGAAGCTTTCTTT. As protein: CASMLSGNTEAFF. The full variable domain, completed using reference TRBV2 and TRBJ1-1, is EPEVTQTPSHQVTQMGQEVILRCVPISNHLYFYWYRQILGQKVEFLVSFYNNEISEKSEIFDDQFSVERPDGSNFTLKIRSTKLEDSAMYFCASMLSGNTEAFFGQGTRLTVV.